A single sample gave rise to the 22 T cell receptor beta chains below, sequenced in a study of T cell responses to AZD1222 COVID-19 vaccine. Measured with immunoSEQ multiplex PCR; TCRdb has only the in-frame clones, and not every one. The table includes about 120,000 clones, roughly 90% detected once. The source material was peripheral blood, sampled on day 0 of AZD1222 vaccination. Receptor source: an adult in good health.

The chain employs TRBV18 and TRBJ1-1; possibly TRBD1 for D (6 bases). Germline V CDR1 and CDR2: KGHSH, LQKENI. This CDR3 is built from 15 residues. Trimming took 6 bases from V and 4 from J, leaving 18 bases between them. CDR3 DNA sequence: TGTGCCAGCTCCCCGTTACAGGGTATCGGCACTGAAGCTTTCTTT. Residues: CASSPLQGIGTEAFF.

CDR3 sequence: CASSHAKGNTIYF. CDR3 bases: TGTGCCAGTAGCCACGCCAAGGGAAACACCATATATTTT. The V call is TRBV19, the J call TRBJ1-3; D is undetermined. Germline assignment: CDR1 LNHDA and CDR2 SQIVND (reference sequence). V lost 6 bases and J lost 4, with 10 bases in between. This CDR3 has 13 amino acids.

The chain links TRBV7-9 to TRBJ2-7, with 7 bases aligning to TRBD1. The junction had 16 bases not matched to a gene; V was cut back by 5 bases and J by 3 bases. The CDR3 spans 17 residues. Germline V CDR1 and CDR2: SEHNR, FQNEAQ (reference sequence). The CDR3 region is CASSILHRGRMYYEQYF. Written as DNA, the CDR3 is TGTGCCAGCAGCATACTACACAGGGGCAGGATGTACTACGAGCAGTACTTC.

This chain uses TRBV5-4 with TRBJ2-2; 7 bases align to TRBD1. The V segment lost 4 bases and the J segment 3 bases; nucleotides outside the gene matches: 3. Germline V CDR1 and CDR2: SGHNT, YYREEE (reference sequence). CDR3 length equals 14 residues. DNA of the CDR3: TGTGCCAGCAGCCCCGACAGGGACACCGGGGAGCTGTTTTTT. This gives the protein CASSPDRDTGELFF. The entire variable domain, with the rest obtained from reference TRBV5-4 and TRBJ2-2, is as follows: ETGVTQSPTHLIKTRGQQVTLRCSSQSGHNTVSWYQQALGQGPQFIFQYYREEENGRGNFPPRFSGLQFPNYSSELNVNALELDDSALYLCASSPDRDTGELFFGEGSRLTVL.

The chain is built from TRBV2 and TRBJ1-5, with a tentative D call TRBD1 (6 bases). CDR1 is SNHLY, CDR2 FYNNEI, per germline. V was pared by 5 bases and J by 6 bases, with 20 bases between. This CDR3 spans 16 amino acids. Here the CDR3 reads CASSPSRGISGQPQHF. DNA of the CDR3: TGTGCCAGCAGTCCCTCGAGGGGGATTTCAGGTCAGCCCCAGCATTTT.

On this clone: The sample holds other DNA sequences that translate to the same CDR3. The rearrangement uses TRBV18 and TRBJ2-7; unclear D gene. Germline CDR1 is KGHSH and CDR2 is LQKENI. Trimming pared 0 bases from V and 0 bases from J, leaving 12 bases between. The CDR3 sequence is 16 residues long. CDR3 loop: CASSPPPGLSSYEQYF. CDR3 nucleotide sequence: TGTGCCAGCTCACCACCTCCTGGGCTTAGCTCCTACGAGCAGTACTTC.

V gene TRBV27 combines with J gene TRBJ1-6; D may be TRBD1 (5 bases). The CDR3 consists of 18 residues. The germline V gene has CDR1 MNHEY and CDR2 SMNVEV (reference sequence). With 7 bases removed from V and 6 bases from J, the gap between germline ends came to 25 bases. The CDR3 DNA sequence: TGTGCCAGCAAGTATCTTCCGGGACGGAGAACCTTTAATTCACCCCTCCACTTT. It codes for CASKYLPGRRTFNSPLHF.

The genes are TRBV9 and TRBJ1-3; D is ambiguous. There are 15 residues in the CDR3. The V end was cut by 8 bases, the J end by 0 bases, with 15 bases between. Per the germline V gene, CDR1 is SGDLS and CDR2 is YYNGEE. CDR3 region: CASSNSRSSGNTIYF. CDR3 in DNA: TGTGCCAGTTCTAACTCCAGGAGCTCTGGAAACACCATATATTTT.

The rearrangement uses TRBV6-6 and TRBJ1-1; possibly TRBD1 for D (6 bases). Trimming stripped 5 bases from V and 13 bases from J, with 17 bases between. The CDR3 extends over 12 amino acids. Germline V gene data show CDR1 as MNHNY and CDR2 as SVGAGI (reference sequence). The CDR3 DNA follows: TGTGCCAGCAGTGCGGGACATCCTTATCATTTCTTT. Its translation: CASSAGHPYHFF.

The V call is TRBV7-3, the J call TRBJ2-3; no clear D gene. Germline V gene sequence: CDR1 SGHTA, CDR2 FQGTGA. The CDR3 is 14 amino acids. The germline V and J ends were trimmed by 2 bases and 1 base, with 7 bases remaining between them. The CDR3 loop is CASSLGLGTDTQYF. The CDR3 bases are TGTGCCAGCAGCTTAGGTCTAGGCACAGATACGCAGTATTTT.

The chain combines TRBV9 with TRBJ2-1, with D perhaps matching TRBD1 (6 bases). Germline assignment: CDR1 SGDLS and CDR2 YYNGEE. CDR3 size: 17 residues. With 0 bases removed from V and 3 bases from J, the gap between germline ends came to 16 bases. CDR3 in amino acids: CASSVAEGVNIYNEQFF. CDR3 coding DNA: TGTGCCAGCAGCGTAGCAGAGGGGGTGAACATCTACAATGAGCAGTTCTTC.

This chain joins TRBV6-1 and TRBJ1-2; D possibly corresponds to TRBD1 (5 bases). Trimming pared 2 bases from V and 6 bases from J, leaving 19 bases between. In germline, CDR1 is MNHNS, CDR2 SASEGT. The CDR3 contains 16 residues. The CDR3 sequence: CASSELMTVKSHGYTF. The CDR3 DNA is TGTGCCAGCAGTGAATTAATGACAGTCAAGTCTCATGGCTACACCTTC.

The V and J genes are TRBV18 and TRBJ2-1, with TRBD1 identical over 7 bases. Looked up from germline, CDR1 is KGHSH and CDR2 is LQKENI. After removal of 2 bases from V and 6 bases from J, the junction contained 7 bases not matched to a gene. The CDR3 spans 15 residues. The CDR3 sequence: CASSPESEGANEQFF. As DNA, the CDR3 is TGTGCCAGCTCACCAGAATCTGAGGGGGCCAATGAGCAGTTCTTC.

The genes are TRBV5-6 and TRBJ1-2; 9 positions agree with TRBD1. Germline assignment: CDR1 SGHDT and CDR2 YYEEEE. CDR3 length equals 13 residues. The V segment lost 3 bases and the J segment 7 bases; nucleotides outside the gene matches: 4. The CDR3 loop reads CASSSTGGFGYTF. CDR3 sequence (DNA): TGTGCCAGCAGCTCTACAGGGGGCTTTGGCTACACCTTC.

This sequence joins TRBV4-3 and TRBJ1-4, with TRBD1 matching over 7 bases. The CDR3 is made up of 16 amino acids. After removal of 3 bases from V and 4 bases from J, the junction contained 8 bases not matched to a gene. The germline V gene has CDR1 LGHNA and CDR2 YSLEER. The chain's CDR3 is CASSQEPGQINEKLFF. CDR3 nucleotides: TGCGCCAGCAGCCAGGAGCCGGGACAGATTAATGAAAAACTGTTTTTT.

This chain joins TRBV9 and TRBJ1-1; D remains ambiguous. CDR3 length: 15 amino acids. V was clipped by 4 bases and J by 5 bases, with 18 bases between them. The germline gives CDR1 SGDLS, CDR2 YYNGEE. The CDR3 DNA reads as TGTGCCAGCAGCCCGACCCCCTCTACTGGTACTGAAGCTTTCTTT. This codes for CASSPTPSTGTEAFF. Filled out from reference TRBV9 and TRBJ1-1, the complete variable domain reads DSGVTQTPKHLITATGQRVTLRCSPRSGDLSVYWYQQSLDQGLQFLIQYYNGEERAKGNILERFSAQQFPDLHSELNLSSLELGDSALYFCASSPTPSTGTEAFFGQGTRLTVV.

The V call is TRBV5-6, the J call TRBJ2-5; TRBD1 is a possible D gene (6 bases). Trimming left V 5 bases short and J 9 bases short, with 17 bases between. Germline-derived CDR1 and CDR2 are SGHDT and YYEEEE. The CDR3 is made up of 13 amino acids. CDR3 coding DNA: TGTGCCAGCAGAGAAGGACAGATGGTGGCCCAGTACTTC. Its protein is CASREGQMVAQYF. The full variable domain, in which reference TRBV5-6 and TRBJ2-5 provide the parts outside the CDR3, is DAGVTQSPTHLIKTRGQQVTLRCSPKSGHDTVSWYQQALGQGPQFIFQYYEEEERQRGNFPDRFSGHQFPNYSSELNVNALLLGDSALYLCASREGQMVAQYFGPGTRLLVL.

This clone was observed once. This chain connects TRBV9 to TRBJ1-1; 7 nucleotides match TRBD1. From germline, CDR1 is SGDLS and CDR2 YYNGEE. There are 15 residues in the CDR3. V shed 4 bases, J shed 7 bases, and the junction held 13 bases outside the gene matches. The CDR3 DNA follows: TGTGCCAGCAGCCCCGAGACCGACAGGGCGGGTGAAGCTTTCTTT. Its translation is CASSPETDRAGEAFF.

This chain uses TRBV12-3 or TRBV12-4 with TRBJ1-1, with D perhaps TRBD1 (5 bases). This CDR3 region has 12 residues. The V end lost 5 bases, the J end lost 10 bases, and 14 bases lay between the germline ends. As DNA, the CDR3 is TGTGCCAGCAGTGGGGGAGGGAGAGGAGCTTTCTTT. It encodes CASSGGGRGAFF.

The CDR3 region is CASSPHAGSNQPQHF. The CDR3 nucleotides read TGTGCCAGCAGCCCTCACGCAGGGTCCAATCAGCCCCAGCATTTT. The V and J genes are TRBV9 and TRBJ1-5, with D tentatively TRBD1 (5 bases). V was clipped by 4 bases and J by 3 bases, with 14 bases between them. CDR1 is SGDLS and CDR2 is YYNGEE in the germline V gene. The CDR3 covers 15 residues.

This chain links TRBV6-5 with TRBJ1-1, with TRBD1 identical over 8 bases. The CDR3 runs to 15 residues. The ends lost 2 bases at V and 4 bases at J; junction bases unmatched: 6. Germline-derived CDR1 and CDR2 are MNHEY and SVGAGI. CDR3 region: CASSYGTGAITEAFF. CDR3 DNA: TGTGCCAGCAGTTACGGGACAGGCGCTATCACTGAAGCTTTCTTT.

This clone was detected only a few times. The CDR3 nucleotides are TGCGCCAGCAGCCAGCCTCCGACAGCCTATGGCTACACCTTC. Translated, it gives CASSQPPTAYGYTF. The genes are TRBV4-1 and TRBJ1-2; a weak D match, TRBD1 (5 bases). This CDR3 has 14 amino acids. V was clipped by 3 bases and J by 4 bases, with 12 bases between them. Germline V gives CDR1 MGHRA, CDR2 YSYEKL.